Presented here are 30 T cell receptor beta chains from one specimen sequenced in a study of T cells in women clearing cervical HPV infection. This table comes from immunoSEQ multiplex PCR, and its TCRdb copy is limited to in-frame clones, with some not included. The sample has about 20,000 clones, and its top ten clones hold 2.5% to 3.5%. Material for sequencing was blood buffy coat. These TCRs come from a woman aged 18-69 years with a cervical HPV16 infection that either progressed to CIN3+ or cleared (not recorded which).

As to this clone: The CDR3 is cut off 3 residues early in the read; its end comes from the germline J gene. V usage is TRBV10-1 and J usage is TRBJ2-7; 11 nucleotides agree with TRBD2. The length of the CDR3 is 15 residues. With 6 bases clipped from V and 2 bases from J, the junction kept 6 bases outside the gene matches. Germline values: CDR1 WNHNN, CDR2 SYGVQD (reference sequence). The CDR3 protein is CASSDTSGGTYEQYF. The sequenced part of the CDR3 DNA is TGCGCCAGCAGCGACACTAGCGGGGGTACCTACGAG.

The sequenced CDR3 bases are TGTGCCATCAGCCAGGGCGAAGTTGGTTCACCC. Translated: CAISQGEVGSP. The whole CDR3 region reads CAISQGEVGSPLHF. This chain joins TRBV10-3 and TRBJ1-6; D possibly corresponds to TRBD1 (5 bases). Read sequence stops 3 residues before the CDR3 end, and the germline J gene provides the missing end. Per the germline V gene, CDR1 is ENHRY and CDR2 is SYGVKD. This CDR3 has 14 residues. V lost 6 bases to trimming and J lost 9 bases, with 15 bases between them.

For this clone: The CDR3 extends 3 residues past the end of the read, so its final part is completed from the germline J gene. The chain joins TRBV20-1 to TRBJ2-7; no clear D gene. The germline V gene has CDR1 DFQATT and CDR2 SNEGSKA (reference sequence). V was clipped by 0 bases and J by 0 bases, with 12 bases between them. The CDR3 is made up of 15 amino acids. The CDR3 sequence: CSARDRSESSYEQYF. The CDR3 DNA, read in part, is TGCAGTGCTAGAGATAGGAGCGAGAGCTCCTACGAG.

Details on this clone: One end of the junction fails to match germline, which may point to a read error. Read data end 3 residues before the CDR3 end; the end is taken from the germline J gene. The genes are TRBV4-2 and TRBJ1-1; TRBD1 aligns across 8 bases. Germline V CDR1 and CDR2: LGHNA, YNFKEQ. The CDR3 is 17 residues long. The CDR3 bases that were read are TGCGCCAGCAGCTCCCCTCCAGGGGGCTTTACGAACACTGAA. Protein product: CASSSPPGGFTNTE. The entire CDR3 protein is CASSSPPGGFTNTEAFF.

With respect to this clone: The read is 3 residues too short to cover the CDR3 end, so that end is filled in from the germline J gene. The chain couples TRBV20-1 to TRBJ2-7; D is ambiguous. V lost 5 bases and J lost 4, with 9 bases in between. The germline CDR1 and CDR2 sequences are DFQATT and SNEGSKA (reference sequence). This CDR3 comprises 11 residues. The CDR3 protein is CSALQEYEQYF. CDR3 DNA (partial): TGCAGTGCTTTGCAGGAATACGAG.

A remark on this clone: The read terminates 3 residues ahead of where the CDR3 ends, so the germline J gene completes it. The genes are TRBV18 and TRBJ2-7, with D tentatively TRBD2 (5 bases). Trimming cost V 8 bases and J 4 bases, with 15 bases left between them. CDR1 and CDR2 (germline): KGHSH, LQKENI. CDR3 size: 13 residues. The CDR3 sequence is CASARLTGYEQYF. The CDR3 DNA, read in part, is TGTGCCAGCGCCAGACTAACCGGGTACGAG.

Concerning this clone: With the read ending 3 residues before the CDR3 end, the germline J gene is used to fill in that end. The V and J genes are TRBV11-3 and TRBJ2-3; 8 positions match TRBD2. The germline gives CDR1 SGHNT, CDR2 YENEEA. After removal of 5 bases from V and 2 bases from J, the junction contained 6 bases not matched to a gene. This CDR3 has 15 residues. Partial CDR3 DNA: TGTGCCAGCAGCCACCGGGGGGGAACCACAGATACG. Its translation is CASSHRGGTTDT. From start to end, the CDR3 is CASSHRGGTTDTQYF.

On this clone: The sequenced fragment ends 3 residues before the CDR3 boundary, so the rest is inferred from the germline J gene. The chain has TRBV5-1 and TRBJ1-3; tentative D call: TRBD1 (5 bases). This CDR3 has 13 residues. Germline assignment: CDR1 SGHRS and CDR2 YFSETQ. The V and J ends lost 0 bases and 5 bases respectively, with 6 bases between them. CDR3: CASSLGQRNTIYF. The CDR3 DNA, read in part, is TGCGCCAGCAGCTTGGGACAGCGAAACACC.

Note on this clone: The CDR3 end lies 3 residues beyond the end of the read and is filled in from the germline J gene. The rearrangement joins TRBV6-1 to TRBJ2-1; 8 bases map to TRBD2. Germline V gives CDR1 MNHNS, CDR2 SASEGT. V lost 3 bases, J lost 8 bases, and 9 bases stayed unmatched. This CDR3 contains 15 residues. The covered CDR3 bases are TGTGCCAGCAGTGATGGGACTAGTAATGGCCATGAG. The encoded protein is CASSDGTSNGHE. The full CDR3 sequence reads CASSDGTSNGHEQFF.

About this clone: The CDR3 end falls 3 residues outside the read, so it is completed with the germline J gene. This sequence joins TRBV14 and TRBJ1-1; D not certain. V dropped 4 bases and J dropped 7 bases, with 10 bases sitting between them. The CDR3 loop spans 12 amino acids. Germline CDR1 is SGHDN and CDR2 is FVKESK. The sequenced CDR3 bases are TGTGCCAGCAGCCCCCCGGTTCATGAA. Encoded protein: CASSPPVHE. The complete CDR3 sequence is CASSPPVHEAFF.

For this clone: The read comes to an end 3 residues before the CDR3 does, leaving the germline J gene to fill in the end. J is TRBJ1-2 and V is TRBV2; possibly TRBD1 for D (6 bases). From germline, CDR1 is SNHLY and CDR2 FYNNEI. The length of the CDR3 is 16 residues. The CDR3 spells CASSWGSRGGSLGYTF. The sequenced CDR3 bases are TGTGCCAGCTCTTGGGGGTCTCGTGGGGGCTCGTTAGGC.

A remark on this clone: A junction end diverges from the germline sequence, so it may reflect a read error. The read terminates 3 residues ahead of where the CDR3 ends, so the germline J gene completes it. The chain employs TRBV7-7 and TRBJ2-5; possible D gene TRBD1, 5 bases. In germline, CDR1 is SSHAT, CDR2 FNYEAQ (reference sequence). This CDR3 contains 13 residues. The CDR3 region is CASSLGNRETQYF. The covered CDR3 bases are TGTGCTAGCAGCTTAGGAAACAGGGAGACC.

Details on this clone: The read halts 3 residues ahead of the CDR3 end, with the missing end drawn from the germline J gene. The genes are TRBV5-4 and TRBJ1-2; 8 bases fit TRBD1. Germline V CDR1 and CDR2: SGHNT, YYREEE (reference sequence). The CDR3 length is 15 residues. J lost 4 bases, V lost 4 bases, and 9 bases had no gene match. Partial CDR3 DNA: TGTGCCAGCAGCCTTAGGACAGGGAACTTCTATGGC. Translation gives CASSLRTGNFYG. The complete CDR3 reads CASSLRTGNFYGYTF. The complete variable domain, with remaining parts taken from reference TRBV5-4 and TRBJ1-2, reads ETGVTQSPTHLIKTRGQQVTLRCSSQSGHNTVSWYQQALGQGPQFIFQYYREEENGRGNFPPRFSGLQFPNYSSELNVNALELDDSALYLCASSLRTGNFYGYTFGSGTRLTVV.

For this clone: The DNA ends 3 residues before the CDR3 does, and the rest of the CDR3 is filled in from the germline J gene. The chain employs TRBV30 and TRBJ2-1, with TRBD1 matching 9 bases. V lost 0 bases, J lost 9 bases, and 12 bases stayed unmatched. Per germline, CDR1 GTSNPN and CDR2 SVGIG (reference sequence). CDR3 length equals 16 residues. The CDR3 loop is CAWSVRSGQGGFEQFF. The part of the CDR3 DNA that was read is TGTGCCTGGAGTGTAAGGTCGGGACAGGGAGGCTTTGAG.

To note about this clone: The read terminates 3 residues ahead of where the CDR3 ends, so the germline J gene completes it. The V call is TRBV12-3 or TRBV12-4, the J call TRBJ2-3; TRBD2 matches 10 bases. The CDR3 consists of 16 residues. The ends lost 3 bases at V and 2 bases at J; junction bases unmatched: 5. The part of the CDR3 DNA that was read is TGTGCCAGCAGTTTTCGGCTAGCGGGGGCCACAGATACG. Its translation is CASSFRLAGATDT. The full CDR3 protein is CASSFRLAGATDTQYF.

Points on this clone: The read terminates 3 residues before the CDR3 end, so the remaining end is supplied by the germline J gene. The V gene is TRBV19, the J gene TRBJ1-1; D ambiguous. The V gene lost 6 bases and the J gene lost 0 bases, with 14 bases spanning the gap. This CDR3 is built from 15 residues. The V gene's germline CDR1 is LNHDA and CDR2 SQIVND (reference sequence). The CDR3 spells CASSRPTDLNTEAFF. The DNA read from the CDR3 is TGTGCCAGTAGCAGGCCTACAGATTTGAACACTGAA.

Points on this clone: The CDR3 end lies 3 residues beyond the end of the read and is filled in from the germline J gene. The chain joins TRBV19 to TRBJ1-1; TRBD1 is a possible D gene (6 bases). Trimming pared 5 bases from V and 7 bases from J, leaving 20 bases between. This CDR3 region has 15 residues. Germline CDR1 reads LNHDA; CDR2 reads SQIVND (reference sequence). CDR3 amino acids: CASSSGNRAQSEAFF. The DNA read from the CDR3 is TGTGCCAGTAGTTCCGGTAACAGGGCCCAAAGTGAA.

As regards this clone: The read terminates 3 residues ahead of where the CDR3 ends, so the germline J gene completes it. V and J are TRBV7-9 and TRBJ1-1, with 10 bases matching TRBD1. The V segment lost 0 bases and the J segment 6 bases; nucleotides outside the gene matches: 1. CDR1 SEHNR and CDR2 FQNEAQ come from the germline V gene (reference sequence). The CDR3 is made up of 14 amino acids. The covered CDR3 bases are TGTGCCAGCAGCTTAGCCGGGACAGGGGCTGAA. Translation: CASSLAGTGAE. The CDR3 reads in full as CASSLAGTGAEAFF.

Details on this clone: The CDR3 extends 3 residues past the end of the read, so its final part is completed from the germline J gene. This chain links TRBV2 with TRBJ2-2; TRBD2 matches 7 bases. In germline, CDR1 is SNHLY, CDR2 FYNNEI. V gave up 7 bases and J gave up 4 bases; unmatched junction bases: 15. This CDR3 is 17 amino acids long. This CDR3 is CASTISSGAGSTGELFF. The sequenced part of the CDR3 DNA is TGTGCCAGCACGATCTCCAGCGGGGCCGGTTCCACCGGGGAG. Complete variable domain (other parts from reference TRBV2 and TRBJ2-2): EPEVTQTPSHQVTQMGQEVILRCVPISNHLYFYWYRQILGQKVEFLVSFYNNEISEKSEIFDDQFSVERPDGSNFTLKIRSTKLEDSAMYFCASTISSGAGSTGELFFGEGSRLTVL.

In regard to this clone: The DNA ends 3 residues before the CDR3 does, and the rest of the CDR3 is filled in from the germline J gene. This chain links TRBV5-1 with TRBJ1-5; TRBD1 matches at 7 bases. V dropped 4 bases and J dropped 0; count of bases not matched to a gene: 7. Germline lookup yields CDR1 SGHRS and CDR2 YFSETQ. This CDR3 has 16 amino acids. CDR3 DNA (partial): TGCGCCAGCAGCGCGACAGGGCCTAATAGCAATCAGCCC. Translation gives CASSATGPNSNQP. The whole CDR3 sequence reads CASSATGPNSNQPQHF.

CDR3: CASSYDRSASYEQYF. The CDR3 bases that were read are TGTGCCAGCAGTTACGACAGGAGTGCTTCCTACGAG. The V gene is TRBV6-2 or TRBV6-3, the J gene TRBJ2-7; TRBD1 is a possible D gene (6 bases). The sequence runs out 3 residues before the end of the CDR3; the remainder is reconstructed from the germline J gene. This CDR3 spans 15 amino acids. With 2 bases removed from V and 1 base from J, the gap between germline ends came to 12 bases. Looked up from germline, CDR1 is MNHEY and CDR2 is SVGEGT.

About this clone: The CDR3 end is not reached by the read, which stops 3 residues before it; the germline J gene fills it in. The chain has TRBV6-2 or TRBV6-3 and TRBJ2-1, with 11 bases identical to TRBD2. Germline V gene data show CDR1 as MNHEY and CDR2 as SVGEGT. The CDR3 totals 16 residues. With V trimmed by 6 bases and J by 4 bases, 8 bases remained unmatched. The CDR3 here is CASRETSGAHYNEQFF. The sequenced part of the CDR3 DNA is TGTGCCAGCAGGGAGACTAGCGGGGCTCATTACAATGAG.

Remarks on this clone: The CDR3 is cut off 3 residues early in the read; its end comes from the germline J gene. This chain links TRBV7-2 with TRBJ1-2; tentatively, D is TRBD1 (6 bases). CDR3 length equals 15 residues. Germline CDR1 is SGHTA and CDR2 is FQGNSA. V was cut by 3 bases and J by 4 bases, with 15 bases left in between. The CDR3: CASSFGGTRTYGYTF. The CDR3 DNA, read in part, is TGTGCCAGCAGCTTTGGAGGGACACGCACCTATGGC.

Concerning this clone: The CDR3 extends 3 residues past the end of the read, so its final part is completed from the germline J gene. J is TRBJ2-5 and V is TRBV7-3, with D possibly being TRBD1 (5 bases). Trimming cost V 4 bases and J 5 bases, with 20 bases left between them. Per the germline V gene, CDR1 is SGHTA and CDR2 is FQGTGA. The CDR3 is 16 amino acids. The CDR3 loop is CASSSGQGREIETQYF. CDR3 DNA (partial): TGTGCCAGCAGCTCAGGTCAGGGCCGCGAAATTGAGACC.

As to this clone: The read stops 3 residues short of the end of the CDR3; the missing end is completed from the germline J gene. The gene calls are TRBV20-1 and TRBJ2-3, with 12 bases aligning to TRBD2. Germline CDR1 DFQATT, CDR2 SNEGSKA (reference sequence). With V trimmed by 1 base and J by 4 bases, 12 bases remained unmatched. The CDR3 length is 18 residues. The sequenced CDR3 bases are TGCAGTGCTAGAGGCCCCGGGCTAGCGGGGGGGCGGTCAGATACG. This sequence encodes CSARGPGLAGGRSDT. In full, the CDR3 is CSARGPGLAGGRSDTQYF.

CDR3 in amino acids: CASSEPEEGGDPYEQYF. The sequenced part of the CDR3 DNA is TGTGCCAGCAGTGAACCAGAAGAAGGGGGCGACCCCTACGAG. J is TRBJ2-7 and V is TRBV6-1; the match to TRBD1 covers 7 bases. With the read ending 3 residues before the CDR3 end, the germline J gene is used to fill in that end. Looked up from germline, CDR1 is MNHNS and CDR2 is SASEGT. V lost 2 bases and J lost 2; bases outside the gene matches: 12. The CDR3 runs 17 residues.

In regard to this clone: The sequenced fragment ends 3 residues before the CDR3 boundary, so the rest is inferred from the germline J gene. V usage is TRBV30 and J usage is TRBJ1-1; D possibly corresponds to TRBD1 (5 bases). This CDR3 is built from 14 residues. Trimming pared 2 bases from V and 3 bases from J, leaving 13 bases between. Looked up from germline, CDR1 is GTSNPN and CDR2 is SVGIG (reference sequence). CDR3 bases read: TGTGCCTGGAGTCCCAAGGGGAGGGACACTGAA. It codes for CAWSPKGRDTE. The entire CDR3 reads CAWSPKGRDTEAFF.

For this clone: The read finishes 3 residues shy of the CDR3 end, and the germline J gene is used to complete it. This chain joins TRBV5-6 and TRBJ2-7; TRBD2 is a possible D gene (5 bases). CDR3 length: 14 amino acids. Germline CDR1 reads SGHDT; CDR2 reads YYEEEE. Trimming took off 4 bases at V and 2 bases at J, with 13 bases between the two ends. The CDR3 reads CASSGLAGPYEQYF. CDR3 DNA (partial): TGTGCCAGCAGCGGGCTAGCCGGGCCCTACGAG.

As regards this clone: With the read ending 3 residues before the CDR3 end, the germline J gene is used to fill in that end. The chain is built from TRBV24-1 and TRBJ2-2; TRBD1 matches 9 bases. This CDR3 has 16 amino acids. The junction had 7 bases not matched to a gene; V was cut back by 4 bases and J by 5 bases. The germline V gene has CDR1 KGHDR and CDR2 SFDVKD. CDR3 bases read: TGTGCCACCAGTGACCCCGGGACAGGGCGGACCGGGGAG. Its translation: CATSDPGTGRTGE. The full CDR3 protein reads CATSDPGTGRTGELFF.

As to this clone: The read ends 3 residues before the CDR3 terminus; that terminus is restored from the germline J gene. The rearrangement links TRBV18 to TRBJ2-7, with D uncertain. Looked up from germline, CDR1 is KGHSH and CDR2 is LQKENI. Trimming stripped 3 bases from V and 0 bases from J, with 12 bases between. The CDR3 runs 15 residues. CDR3 sequence: CASSPREYASYEQYF. CDR3 DNA (partial): TGTGCCAGCTCACCCAGAGAATACGCCTCCTACGAG.